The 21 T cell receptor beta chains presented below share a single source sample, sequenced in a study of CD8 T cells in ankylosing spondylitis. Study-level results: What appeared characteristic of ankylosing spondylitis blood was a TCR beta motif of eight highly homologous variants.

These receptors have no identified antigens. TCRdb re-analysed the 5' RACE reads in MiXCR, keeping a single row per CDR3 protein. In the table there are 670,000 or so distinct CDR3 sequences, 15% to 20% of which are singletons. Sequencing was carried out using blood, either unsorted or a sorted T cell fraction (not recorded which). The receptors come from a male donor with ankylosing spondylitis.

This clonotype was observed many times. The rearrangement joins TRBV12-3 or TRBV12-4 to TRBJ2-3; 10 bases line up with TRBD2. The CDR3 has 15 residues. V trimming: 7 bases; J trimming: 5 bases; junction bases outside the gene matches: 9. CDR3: CASNRLAGALDTQYF. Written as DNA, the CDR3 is TGTGCCAGCAATCGTCTAGCGGGGGCCCTAGATACGCAGTATTTT.

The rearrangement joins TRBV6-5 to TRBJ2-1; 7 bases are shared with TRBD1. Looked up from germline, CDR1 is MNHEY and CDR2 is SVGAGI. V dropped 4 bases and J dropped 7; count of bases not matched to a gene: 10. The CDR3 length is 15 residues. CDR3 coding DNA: TGTGCCAGCAGTTCCAGGGGGTCATCGCCTAATGAGCAGTTCTTC. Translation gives CASSSRGSSPNEQFF.

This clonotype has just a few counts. The CDR3 coding sequence is TGCAGTGCCCCCTTTGGGATGGGCTACGAGCAGTACTTC. It yields the protein CSAPFGMGYEQYF. This chain joins TRBV20-1 and TRBJ2-7; D remains ambiguous. Germline CDR1 DFQATT, CDR2 SNEGSKA (reference sequence). The CDR3 is 13 amino acids. V shed 6 bases and J shed 3 bases, with 15 bases lying between them.

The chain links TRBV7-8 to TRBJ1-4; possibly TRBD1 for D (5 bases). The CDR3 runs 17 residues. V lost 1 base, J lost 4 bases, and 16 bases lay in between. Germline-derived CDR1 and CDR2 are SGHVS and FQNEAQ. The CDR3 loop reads CASSLGGRGGSNEKLFF. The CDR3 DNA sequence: TGTGCCAGCAGCTTAGGAGGGCGTGGGGGAAGTAATGAAAAACTGTTTTTT.

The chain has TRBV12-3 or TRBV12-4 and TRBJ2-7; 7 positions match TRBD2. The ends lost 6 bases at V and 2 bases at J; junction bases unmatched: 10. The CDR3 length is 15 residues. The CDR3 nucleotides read TGTGCCAGCAGCCGCCAGGCACTAGCGACCTACGAGCAGTACTTC. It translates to CASSRQALATYEQYF.

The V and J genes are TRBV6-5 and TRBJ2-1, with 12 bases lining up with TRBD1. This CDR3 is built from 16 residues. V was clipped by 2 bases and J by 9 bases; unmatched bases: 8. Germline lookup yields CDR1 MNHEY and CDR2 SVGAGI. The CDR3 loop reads CASSYRPGQGAGEQFF. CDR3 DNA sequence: TGTGCCAGCAGTTACCGACCGGGACAGGGGGCCGGTGAGCAGTTCTTC.

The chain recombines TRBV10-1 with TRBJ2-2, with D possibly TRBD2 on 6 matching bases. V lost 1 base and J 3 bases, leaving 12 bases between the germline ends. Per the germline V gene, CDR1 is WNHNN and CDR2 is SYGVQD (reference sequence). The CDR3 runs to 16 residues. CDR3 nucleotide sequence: TGCGCCAGCAGTGAGTTGGGGGGTTCGGACACCGGGGAGCTGTTTTTT. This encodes CASSELGGSDTGELFF.

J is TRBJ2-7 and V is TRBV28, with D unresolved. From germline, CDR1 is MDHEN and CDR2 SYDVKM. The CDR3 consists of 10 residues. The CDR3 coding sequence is TGTCGGAGCCGAACCTACGAGCAGTACTTC. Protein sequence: CRSRTYEQYF. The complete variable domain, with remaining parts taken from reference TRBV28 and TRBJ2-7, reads DVKVTQSSRYLVKRTGEKVFLECVQDMDHENMFWYRQDPGLGLRLIYFSYDVKMKEKGDIPEGYSVSREKKERFSLILESASTNQTSMYLCRSRTYEQYFGPGTRLTVT.

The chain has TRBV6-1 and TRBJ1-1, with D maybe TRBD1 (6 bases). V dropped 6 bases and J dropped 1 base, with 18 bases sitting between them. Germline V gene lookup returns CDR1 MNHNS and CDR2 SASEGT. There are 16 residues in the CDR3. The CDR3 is CASRPEGGISNTEAFF. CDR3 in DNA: TGTGCCAGCAGACCAGAAGGGGGTATCTCGAACACTGAAGCTTTCTTT.

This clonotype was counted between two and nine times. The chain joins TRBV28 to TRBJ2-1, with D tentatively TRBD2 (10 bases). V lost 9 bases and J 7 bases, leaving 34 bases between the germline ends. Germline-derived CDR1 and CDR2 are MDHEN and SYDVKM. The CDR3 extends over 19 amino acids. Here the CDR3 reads CASCPWTGALSGRENEQFF. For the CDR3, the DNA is TGTGCCAGTTGTCCGTGGACAGGGGCCCTAAGCGGGAGGGAAAATGAGCAGTTCTTC.

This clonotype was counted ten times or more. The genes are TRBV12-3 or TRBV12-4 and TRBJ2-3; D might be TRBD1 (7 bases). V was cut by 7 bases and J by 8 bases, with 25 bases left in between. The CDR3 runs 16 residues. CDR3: CASTRLGTARWSTQYF. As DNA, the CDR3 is TGTGCCAGCACCCGACTAGGGACAGCGCGATGGAGTACGCAGTATTTT.

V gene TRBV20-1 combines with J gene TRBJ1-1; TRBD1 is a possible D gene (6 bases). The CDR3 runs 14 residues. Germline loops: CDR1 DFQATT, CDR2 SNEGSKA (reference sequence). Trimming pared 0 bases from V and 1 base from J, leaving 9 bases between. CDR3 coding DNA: TGCAGTGCTAGAGAGGGACACGGGAACACTGAAGCTTTCTTT. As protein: CSAREGHGNTEAFF.

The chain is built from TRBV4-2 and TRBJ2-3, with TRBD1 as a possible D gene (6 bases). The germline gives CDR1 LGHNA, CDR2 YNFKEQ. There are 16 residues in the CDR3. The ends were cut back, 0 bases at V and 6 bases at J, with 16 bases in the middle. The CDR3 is CASSQEAIQGRDTQYF. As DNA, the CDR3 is TGTGCCAGCAGCCAAGAAGCTATACAGGGTAGGGATACGCAGTATTTT.

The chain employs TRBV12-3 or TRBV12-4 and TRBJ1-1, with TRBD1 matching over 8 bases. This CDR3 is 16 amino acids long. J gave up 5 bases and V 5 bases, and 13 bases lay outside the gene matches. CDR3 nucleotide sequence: TGTGCCAGCAGTCCACAACTTCAGGGGGCTAGGACTGAAGCTTTCTTT. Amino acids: CASSPQLQGARTEAFF.

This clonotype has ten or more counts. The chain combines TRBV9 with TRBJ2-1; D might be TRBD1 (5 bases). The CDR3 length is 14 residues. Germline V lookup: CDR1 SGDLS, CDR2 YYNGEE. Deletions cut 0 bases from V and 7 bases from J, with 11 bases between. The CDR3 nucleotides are TGTGCCAGCAGCGTAGGAATAGGGGCAAATGAGCAGTTCTTC. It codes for CASSVGIGANEQFF.

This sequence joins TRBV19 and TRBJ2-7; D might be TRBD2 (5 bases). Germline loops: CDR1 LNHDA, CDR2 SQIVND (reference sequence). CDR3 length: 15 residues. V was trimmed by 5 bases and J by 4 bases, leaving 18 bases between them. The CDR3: CASSSEGVFGYEQYF. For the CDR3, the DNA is TGTGCCAGTAGTTCTGAGGGTGTTTTTGGATACGAGCAGTACTTC.

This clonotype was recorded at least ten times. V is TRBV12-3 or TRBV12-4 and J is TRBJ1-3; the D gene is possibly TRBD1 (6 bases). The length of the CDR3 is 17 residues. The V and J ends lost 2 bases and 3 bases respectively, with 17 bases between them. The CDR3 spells CASSLSLEGVFGNTIYF. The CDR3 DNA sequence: TGTGCCAGCAGTTTAAGCTTGGAGGGGGTATTTGGAAACACCATATATTTT.

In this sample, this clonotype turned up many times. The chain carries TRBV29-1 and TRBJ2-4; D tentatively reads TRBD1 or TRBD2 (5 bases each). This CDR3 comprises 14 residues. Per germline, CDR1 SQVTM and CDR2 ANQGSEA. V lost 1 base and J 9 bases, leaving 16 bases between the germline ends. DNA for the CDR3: TGCAGCGTTGAAGCCGGTGGGGACCGGGGCATTCAGTACTTC. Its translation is CSVEAGGDRGIQYF.

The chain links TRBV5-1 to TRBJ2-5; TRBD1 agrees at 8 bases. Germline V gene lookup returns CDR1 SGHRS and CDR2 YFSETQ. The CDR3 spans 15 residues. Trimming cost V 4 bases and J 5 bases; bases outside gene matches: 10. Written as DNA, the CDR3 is TGCGCCAGCAGCCCTGGACAGGGCACGGGGGAGACCCAGTACTTC. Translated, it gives CASSPGQGTGETQYF. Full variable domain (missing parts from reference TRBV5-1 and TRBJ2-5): KAGVTQTPRYLIKTRGQQVTLSCSPISGHRSVSWYQQTPGQGLQFLFEYFSETQRNKGNFPGRFSGRQFSNSRSEMNVSTLELGDSALYLCASSPGQGTGETQYFGPGTRLLVL.

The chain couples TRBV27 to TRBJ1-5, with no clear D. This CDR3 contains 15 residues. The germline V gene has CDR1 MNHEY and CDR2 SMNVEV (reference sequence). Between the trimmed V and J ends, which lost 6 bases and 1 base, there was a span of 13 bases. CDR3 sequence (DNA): TGTGCCAGCAGCCCCGACCCCGACAGCAATCAGCCCCAGCATTTT. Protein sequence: CASSPDPDSNQPQHF.

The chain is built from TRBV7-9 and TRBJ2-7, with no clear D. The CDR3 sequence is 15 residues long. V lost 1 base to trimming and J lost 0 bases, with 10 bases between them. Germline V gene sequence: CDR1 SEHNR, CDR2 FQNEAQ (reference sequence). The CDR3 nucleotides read TGTGCCAGCAGCTTAGAGGGTCCCCTCTCCTACGAGCAGTACTTC. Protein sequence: CASSLEGPLSYEQYF. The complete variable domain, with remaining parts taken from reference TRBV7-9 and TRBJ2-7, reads DTGVSQNPRHKITKRGQNVTFRCDPISEHNRLYWYRQTLGQGPEFLTYFQNEAQLEKSRLLSDRFSAERPKGSFSTLEIQRTEQGDSAMYLCASSLEGPLSYEQYFGPGTRLTVT.